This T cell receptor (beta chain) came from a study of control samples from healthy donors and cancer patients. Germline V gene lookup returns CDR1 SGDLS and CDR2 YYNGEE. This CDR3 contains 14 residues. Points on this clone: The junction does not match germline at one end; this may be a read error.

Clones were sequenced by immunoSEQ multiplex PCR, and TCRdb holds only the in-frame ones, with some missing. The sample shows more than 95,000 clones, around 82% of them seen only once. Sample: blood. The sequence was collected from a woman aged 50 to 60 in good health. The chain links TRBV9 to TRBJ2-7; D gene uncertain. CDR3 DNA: TGTGCCAGCACCGTAGGGCCCGGACCCTACGAGCAGTACTTC. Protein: CASTVGPGPYEQYF.